The 23 T cell receptor beta chains below come from one sample, sequenced in a study of T cell responses to AZD1222 COVID-19 vaccine. The table came from immunoSEQ multiplex PCR; TCRdb's copy has only in-frame clones and leaves some out. The sample lists 120,000 or so clones; about 88% were seen once. This material consisted of peripheral blood, taken on day 0 of AZD1222 vaccination. The receptors originated from an adult in good health.

The chain uses TRBV19 and TRBJ2-7, with D tentatively TRBD2 (5 bases). V dropped 2 bases and J dropped 6 bases, with 11 bases sitting between them. The germline V gene encodes CDR1 LNHDA and CDR2 SQIVND (reference sequence). CDR3 length: 13 amino acids. CDR3 amino acids: CASSISTGIEQYF. The CDR3 DNA reads as TGTGCCAGTAGTATATCGACGGGGATCGAGCAGTACTTC.

This clone came up once. For the CDR3, the DNA is TGTGCCAGCAGCCGAGGACAGGGTGAAAAACTGTTTTTT. Translating gives CASSRGQGEKLFF. The chain employs TRBV3-1 (or the pseudogene TRBV3-2) and TRBJ1-4, with TRBD1 identical over 8 bases. The CDR3 covers 13 residues. Germline V CDR1 and CDR2: LGHDT, YNNKEL (reference sequence). V was clipped by 4 bases and J by 7 bases; unmatched bases: 2.

The CDR3 loop reads CSGSQGSNEQYF. The CDR3, as DNA: TGCAGCGGATCACAGGGGAGCAACGAGCAGTACTTC. The chain employs TRBV29-1 and TRBJ2-7; 7 nucleotides align to TRBD1. Losses at the gene ends were 7 bases for V and 5 bases for J; bases not matched to a gene: 8. There are 12 residues in the CDR3. Germline lookup yields CDR1 SQVTM and CDR2 ANQGSEA.

CDR3: CASRDRNNQPQHF. The CDR3 DNA follows: TGTGCCAGCAGAGACAGAAACAATCAGCCCCAGCATTTT. The rearrangement uses TRBV6-5 and TRBJ1-5, with a weak D call TRBD1 (5 bases). Germline assignment: CDR1 MNHEY and CDR2 SVGAGI. With 6 bases removed from V and 3 bases from J, the gap between germline ends came to 9 bases. This CDR3 contains 13 residues.

V usage is TRBV29-1 and J usage is TRBJ2-3; D not certain. The CDR3 covers 12 residues. CDR1 is SQVTM, CDR2 ANQGSEA, per germline. The V gene lost 4 bases and the J gene lost 2 bases, with 7 bases spanning the gap. CDR3 region: CSVGGNTDTQYF. The CDR3 coding sequence is TGCAGCGTTGGGGGAAACACAGATACGCAGTATTTT.

V usage is TRBV7-2 and J usage is TRBJ1-1; D not certain. CDR1 is SGHTA, CDR2 FQGNSA, per germline. The CDR3 loop spans 14 amino acids. V shed 4 bases and J shed 2 bases, with 11 bases lying between them. The CDR3 coding sequence is TGTGCCAGCAGCTACCCGCGCGTCAACACTGAAGCTTTCTTT. Its protein product is CASSYPRVNTEAFF.

The rearrangement joins TRBV19 to TRBJ1-5, with D maybe TRBD1 (6 bases). Germline V CDR1 and CDR2: LNHDA, SQIVND (reference sequence). The CDR3 has 16 amino acids. V lost 3 bases and J lost 7, with 19 bases in between. The CDR3 coding sequence is TGTGCCAGTAGTATGGGTGCGGGGGGCAGTCGGCAGCCCCAGCATTTT. As protein: CASSMGAGGSRQPQHF.

This clone turned up a few times. This sequence joins TRBV14 and TRBJ2-7, with D possibly matching TRBD2 (5 bases). CDR1 SGHDN and CDR2 FVKESK come from the germline V gene. This CDR3 spans 14 amino acids. V was trimmed by 1 base and J by 0 bases, leaving 7 bases between them. The CDR3 coding sequence is TGTGCCAGCAGCCAAGGGCGGGCCTCCTACGAGCAGTACTTC. It yields the protein CASSQGRASYEQYF.

This sequence joins TRBV11-3 and TRBJ2-7; tentatively, D is TRBD2 (5 bases). V was shortened by 5 bases and J by 7 bases, with 9 bases between the two germline ends. Germline V CDR1 and CDR2: SGHNT, YENEEA. The CDR3 sequence is 11 residues long. In nucleotides, the CDR3 is TGTGCCAGCAGCATAACGGGGGAGCAGTACTTC. Residues: CASSITGEQYF.

The J gene is TRBJ2-1, the V gene TRBV9, with D maybe TRBD1 (6 bases). V was pared by 2 bases and J by 2 bases, with 11 bases between. Germline assignment: CDR1 SGDLS and CDR2 YYNGEE. There are 15 residues in the CDR3. CDR3 bases: TGTGCCAGCAGCGTCGACTCAGGGGCCTACAATGAGCAGTTCTTC. The encoded protein is CASSVDSGAYNEQFF.

The rearrangement uses TRBV6-6 and TRBJ1-3, with D hard to call. Per the germline V gene, CDR1 is MNHNY and CDR2 is SVGAGI (reference sequence). The CDR3 length is 16 residues. Between the trimmed V and J ends, which lost 1 base and 0 bases, there was a span of 10 bases. CDR3 amino acids: CASSYYDVPSGNTIYF. Written as DNA, the CDR3 is TGTGCCAGCAGTTACTACGATGTCCCCTCTGGAAACACCATATATTTT.

The chain employs TRBV6-5 and TRBJ2-3; 11 positions agree with TRBD2. This CDR3 is built from 16 residues. V dropped 2 bases and J dropped 6; count of bases not matched to a gene: 7. CDR1 and CDR2 from the germline V gene are MNHEY and SVGAGI. The CDR3 is CASSYLIAGGMDTQYF. The CDR3 DNA follows: TGTGCCAGCAGTTACCTGATAGCGGGAGGGATGGATACGCAGTATTTT.

This chain links TRBV28 with TRBJ1-4, with TRBD1 as a possible D gene (6 bases). The V end was cut by 8 bases, the J end by 8 bases, with 18 bases between. CDR1 MDHEN and CDR2 SYDVKM come from the germline V gene. The CDR3 consists of 14 residues. The CDR3 sequence: CASRGHSGEEKLFF. CDR3 DNA sequence: TGTGCCAGCCGCGGTCATTCAGGGGAAGAAAAACTGTTTTTT. Drawing the rest from reference TRBV28 and TRBJ1-4, the complete variable domain is DVKVTQSSRYLVKRTGEKVFLECVQDMDHENMFWYRQDPGLGLRLIYFSYDVKMKEKGDIPEGYSVSREKKERFSLILESASTNQTSMYLCASRGHSGEEKLFFGSGTQLSVL.

The chain joins TRBV6-5 to TRBJ1-2, with D possibly TRBD1 on 5 matching bases. This CDR3 comprises 15 residues. V was trimmed by 0 bases and J by 8 bases, leaving 16 bases between them. Looked up from germline, CDR1 is MNHEY and CDR2 is SVGAGI. CDR3 residues: CASSYSIGRAGGYTF. Written as DNA, the CDR3 is TGTGCCAGCAGTTACTCGATAGGCAGGGCTGGGGGCTACACCTTC.

This clone was detected once. This chain uses TRBV19 with TRBJ2-7, with TRBD2 identical over 15 bases. Germline-derived CDR1 and CDR2 are LNHDA and SQIVND (reference sequence). This CDR3 comprises 16 residues. V dropped 5 bases and J dropped 4; count of bases not matched to a gene: 6. Written as DNA, the CDR3 is TGTGCCAGTAGTCGATGGACTAGCGGGAGGGCTTACGAGCAGTACTTC. It is translated as CASSRWTSGRAYEQYF.

This chain uses TRBV7-2 with TRBJ1-3; D unresolved. The V and J ends lost 1 base and 6 bases respectively, with 10 bases between them. The germline V gene has CDR1 SGHTA and CDR2 FQGNSA. This CDR3 spans 14 amino acids. CDR3 residues: CASSLGTVVNTIYF. CDR3 sequence (DNA): TGTGCCAGCAGCTTAGGGACCGTCGTAAACACCATATATTTT.

The chain is built from TRBV5-4 and TRBJ1-2; D remains unclear. In germline, CDR1 is SGHNT, CDR2 YYREEE (reference sequence). The CDR3 has 13 residues. The V gene lost 6 bases and the J gene lost 3 bases, with 12 bases spanning the gap. In nucleotides, the CDR3 is TGTGCCAGCACCTCCGGGGTGGACTATGGCTACACCTTC. Translated: CASTSGVDYGYTF.

The CDR3 is CASSPTRLAGARNTQYF. CDR3 nucleotides: TGTGCCAGCAGCCCGACCAGACTAGCGGGAGCACGAAATACGCAGTATTTT. The rearrangement uses TRBV7-2 and TRBJ2-3; 12 bases are a match to TRBD2. This CDR3 is built from 17 residues. V shed 5 bases and J 7 bases; nucleotides not matched to a gene: 13. Germline CDR1 is SGHTA and CDR2 is FQGNSA.

This chain joins TRBV6-6 and TRBJ1-2; weak D call: TRBD1 (6 bases). CDR1 MNHNY and CDR2 SVGAGI come from the germline V gene (reference sequence). This CDR3 contains 15 residues. Trimming took off 5 bases at V and 4 bases at J, with 17 bases between the two ends. The CDR3, as DNA: TGTGCCAGCAGTACCCAGACAGGCGGTGTCTATGGCTACACCTTC. Translating it yields CASSTQTGGVYGYTF.

This chain joins TRBV5-6 and TRBJ1-2; D is unresolved. The CDR3 runs 14 residues. The V and J ends lost 0 bases and 4 bases respectively, with 10 bases between them. Germline V gene lookup returns CDR1 SGHDT and CDR2 YYEEEE. In DNA, the CDR3 is TGTGCCAGCAGCTTGGAGGCAGCAACCTATGGCTACACCTTC. This gives the protein CASSLEAATYGYTF.

V usage is TRBV28 and J usage is TRBJ2-7; 7 nucleotides align to TRBD1. CDR3 length equals 13 residues. Germline V lookup: CDR1 MDHEN, CDR2 SYDVKM. Trimming at V came to 10 bases and at J to 2 bases, leaving 8 bases not matched to a gene. CDR3 sequence: CATQPGQTYEQYF. As DNA, the CDR3 is TGTGCCACCCAACCGGGACAGACCTACGAGCAGTACTTC.

The rearrangement uses TRBV2 and TRBJ1-2; tentative D call: TRBD1 (5 bases). Germline V gene sequence: CDR1 SNHLY, CDR2 FYNNEI. The germline V and J ends were trimmed by 8 bases and 8 bases, with 24 bases remaining between them. This CDR3 is 15 amino acids long. The CDR3 here is CASWAPGPPLNGYTF. CDR3 DNA sequence: TGTGCCAGCTGGGCCCCGGGACCGCCTTTGAACGGCTACACCTTC.

This rearrangement joins TRBV30 to TRBJ1-2, with a tentative D call TRBD1 (5 bases). V lost 2 bases, J lost 4 bases, and 11 bases lay in between. The CDR3 is made up of 13 amino acids. CDR1 is GTSNPN and CDR2 is SVGIG in the germline V gene (reference sequence). The CDR3 region is CAWSTGTTYGYTF. For the CDR3, the DNA is TGTGCCTGGAGTACCGGGACCACCTATGGCTACACCTTC.